A selection of T cell receptor beta chains follows, all from one sample in a study of a mutant IDH1 vaccine in newly diagnosed glioma. Generated by immunoSEQ multiplex PCR, the TCRdb table keeps only in-frame clones and is missing some. The sample has over 50,000 clones, 81% seen once. These TCRs are of unknown antigen specificity. The sample was PBMCs, taken from a glioma patient whose treatment included an IDH1 peptide vaccine. The source of these receptors is a man aged 30-40 years with glioma. CDR3s include the opening cysteine and the closing phenylalanine or tryptophan. D genes are given only for firm matches. The size of a clone is reported for some rows only, either as once, few or many, or as a class for expanded clones.

clone size,D gene,V gene,J gene,CDR3 protein,CDR3 DNA
.,.,TRBV9,TRBJ1-1,CASSVMTNTEAFF,TGTGCCAGCAGCGTAATGACGAACACTGAAGCTTTCTTT
.,.,TRBV6-5,TRBJ1-6,CASSYRGTDSPLHF,TGTGCCAGCAGTTACAGGGGTACGGATTCACCCCTCCACTTT
once,TRBD1,TRBV5-8,TRBJ1-4,CASSPGQGLINEKLFF,TGTGCCAGCAGCCCGGGACAGGGGCTTATTAATGAAAAACTGTTTTTT
.,.,TRBV5-6,TRBJ2-7,CASSFLGFYEQYF,TGTGCCAGCAGCTTTCTGGGGTTCTACGAGCAGTACTTC
.,.,TRBV7-8,TRBJ1-2,CASSLSGAFNYGYTF,TGTGCCAGCAGCTTATCTGGAGCCTTTAACTATGGCTACACCTTC
.,TRBD1,TRBV7-7,TRBJ2-7,CASSLVARDRIMKAVYEQYF,TGTGCCAGCAGCTTAGTGGCTAGGGACAGGATAATGAAGGCCGTCTACGAGCAGTACTTC
.,TRBD1,TRBV19,TRBJ2-3,CASSIGQGTDTQYF,TGTGCCAGTAGTATAGGACAGGGAACAGATACGCAGTATTTT
few,.,TRBV12-5,TRBJ1-5,CASGLAPWQPQHF,TGTGCTAGTGGTTTGGCCCCGTGGCAGCCCCAGCATTTT
.,.,TRBV6-5,TRBJ2-7,CASSYSRWYEQYF,TGTGCCAGCAGTTACTCGCGGTGGTACGAGCAGTACTTC
.,.,TRBV28,TRBJ2-6,CASSSPIRTSGANVLTF,TGTGCCAGCAGTTCCCCCATCAGGACCTCCGGGGCCAACGTCCTGACTTTC
.,.,TRBV7-8,TRBJ2-7,CASSLGRGYYEQYF,TGTGCCAGCAGCTTAGGGCGGGGCTACTACGAGCAGTACTTC
.,.,TRBV18,TRBJ2-1,CASSPLGGGSYNEQFF,TGTGCCAGCTCCCCCTTAGGGGGGGGATCCTACAATGAGCAGTTCTTC
.,.,TRBV18,TRBJ1-5,CASSPPGVVGNQPQHF,TGTGCCAGCTCACCCCCGGGTGTCGTCGGCAATCAGCCCCAGCATTTT
.,TRBD1,TRBV2,TRBJ2-5,CADTGERGETQYF,TGTGCCGATACAGGGGAGAGGGGAGAGACCCAGTACTTC
.,.,TRBV27,TRBJ2-7,CASSLALPHEQYF,TGTGCCAGCAGTTTGGCCCTGCCCCACGAGCAGTACTTC
.,TRBD1,TRBV19,TRBJ2-6,CASNLGGQGAGANVLTF,TGTGCCAGTAACTTGGGGGGACAGGGGGCTGGGGCCAACGTCCTGACTTTC
.,TRBD1,TRBV25-1,TRBJ1-4,CASSEYIGQGAHEKLFF,TGTGCCAGCAGTGAATATATAGGACAGGGGGCTCATGAAAAACTGTTTTTT
.,.,TRBV10-1,TRBJ2-3,CASSERSRHPLTDTQYF,TGCGCCAGCAGTGAGCGTAGTCGTCATCCACTCACAGATACGCAGTATTTT
.,.,TRBV2,TRBJ2-2,CASRANLGGTGELFF,TGTGCCAGCAGAGCTAACCTGGGGGGCACCGGGGAGCTGTTTTTT
.,TRBD1,TRBV5-6,TRBJ1-1,CASSVSGGAAFF,TGTGCCAGCAGCGTCTCAGGGGGCGCAGCTTTCTTT
.,.,TRBV14,TRBJ1-2,CASSQGGQFYGYTF,TGTGCCAGCAGCCAAGGAGGACAGTTCTATGGCTACACCTTC
.,.,TRBV29-1,TRBJ1-4,CSASLTGPNEKLFF,TGCAGCGCCTCTTTAACGGGGCCAAATGAAAAACTGTTTTTT
.,TRBD1,TRBV30,TRBJ2-7,CAWEGGTTYEQYF,TGTGCCTGGGAAGGGGGCACAACGTACGAGCAGTACTTC
.,TRBD1,TRBV2,TRBJ2-6,CASSTGAGANVLTF,TGTGCCAGCAGTACAGGGGCTGGGGCCAACGTCCTGACTTTC
.,TRBD2,TRBV6-1,TRBJ2-2,CASSGLAGGIPNTGELFF,TGTGCCAGCAGTGGACTAGCGGGGGGAATTCCGAACACCGGGGAGCTGTTTTTT
.,TRBD1,TRBV5-4,TRBJ1-1,CASSLGASQGATEAFF,TGTGCCAGCAGCTTGGGTGCGTCACAGGGGGCAACTGAAGCTTTCTTT
.,.,TRBV14,TRBJ1-2,CASSRKHGNLLDYGYTF,TGTGCCAGCAGCCGCAAACATGGAAATCTCCTTGATTATGGCTACACCTTC
.,TRBD1,TRBV30,TRBJ2-1,CAWSGDSYNEQFF,TGTGCCTGGAGTGGGGACAGCTACAATGAGCAGTTCTTC
.,.,TRBV7-8,TRBJ2-3,CASSLVFRVTDTQYF,TGTGCCAGCAGCTTAGTTTTTCGGGTGACAGATACGCAGTATTTT
.,.,TRBV13,TRBJ2-5,CASSLGTSQETQYF,TGTGCCAGCAGCTTAGGTACCTCCCAGGAGACCCAGTACTTC
.,TRBD1,TRBV13,TRBJ1-2,CASSLIGQGDGYTF,TGTGCCAGCAGTCTTATAGGACAGGGGGATGGCTACACCTTC